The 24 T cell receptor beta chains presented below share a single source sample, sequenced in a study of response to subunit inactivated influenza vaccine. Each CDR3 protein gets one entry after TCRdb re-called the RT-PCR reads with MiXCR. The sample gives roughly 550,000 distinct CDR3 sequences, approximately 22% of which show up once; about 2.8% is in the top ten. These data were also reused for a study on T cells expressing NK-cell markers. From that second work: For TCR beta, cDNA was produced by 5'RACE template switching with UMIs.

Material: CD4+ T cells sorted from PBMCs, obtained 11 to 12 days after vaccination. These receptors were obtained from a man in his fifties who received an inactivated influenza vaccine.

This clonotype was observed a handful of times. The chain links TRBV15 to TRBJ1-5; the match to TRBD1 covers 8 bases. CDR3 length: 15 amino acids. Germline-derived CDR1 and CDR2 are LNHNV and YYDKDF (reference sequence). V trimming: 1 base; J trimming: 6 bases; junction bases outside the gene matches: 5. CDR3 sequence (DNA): TGTGCCACCAGCAGAGCATTGACAGGGGTTCAGCCCCAGCATTTT. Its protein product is CATSRALTGVQPQHF.

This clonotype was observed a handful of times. The CDR3 coding sequence is TGCGCCAGCAGTGAGCCGACAGGGGAGACCCAGTACTTC. Its translation is CASSEPTGETQYF. The chain combines TRBV10-2 with TRBJ2-5, with 7 bases fitting TRBD1. Germline CDR1 and CDR2: WSHSY and SAAADI. This CDR3 spans 13 amino acids. V was pared by 2 bases and J by 5 bases, with 2 bases of the junction left unmatched.

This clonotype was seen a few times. The CDR3 DNA sequence: TGTGCCAGCAGCTACTCGGACAGGGGGAACTATGGCTACACCTTC. This codes for CASSYSDRGNYGYTF. The chain recombines TRBV7-9 with TRBJ1-2, with 10 bases aligning to TRBD1. Trimming removed 4 bases from V and 2 bases from J; junction bases left unmatched: 4. The CDR3 has 15 residues. Germline CDR1 reads SEHNR; CDR2 reads FQNEAQ (reference sequence).

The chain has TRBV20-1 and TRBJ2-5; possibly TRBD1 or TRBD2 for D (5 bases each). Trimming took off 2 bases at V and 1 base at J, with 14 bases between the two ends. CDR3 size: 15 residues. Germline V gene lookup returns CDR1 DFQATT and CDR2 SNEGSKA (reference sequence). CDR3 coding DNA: TGCAGTGCTAGATCATACCGGGACCCCCAAGAGACCCAGTACTTC. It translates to CSARSYRDPQETQYF.

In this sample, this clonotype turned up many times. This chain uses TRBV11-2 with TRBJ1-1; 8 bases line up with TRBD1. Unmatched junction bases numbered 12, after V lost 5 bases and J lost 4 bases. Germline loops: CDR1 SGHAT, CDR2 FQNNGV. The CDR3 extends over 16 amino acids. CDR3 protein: CASSPRGRGLGTEAFF. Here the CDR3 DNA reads TGTGCCAGCAGCCCGCGCGGCAGGGGGCTGGGCACTGAAGCTTTCTTT.

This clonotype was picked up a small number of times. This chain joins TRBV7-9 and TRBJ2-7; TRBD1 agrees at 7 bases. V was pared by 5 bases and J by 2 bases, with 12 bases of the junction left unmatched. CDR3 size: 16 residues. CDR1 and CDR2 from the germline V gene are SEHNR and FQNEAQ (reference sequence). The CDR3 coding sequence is TGTGCCAGCAGCCCGACGCCTGGGGACAGCGCCTACGAGCAGTACTTC. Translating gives CASSPTPGDSAYEQYF.

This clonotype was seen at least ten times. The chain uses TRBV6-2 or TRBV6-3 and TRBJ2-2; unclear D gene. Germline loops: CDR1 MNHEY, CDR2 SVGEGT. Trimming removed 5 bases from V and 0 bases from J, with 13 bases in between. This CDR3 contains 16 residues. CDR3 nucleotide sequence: TGTGCCAGCAGTCGGCGAACAGAGTCGAACACCGGGGAGCTGTTTTTT. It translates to CASSRRTESNTGELFF.

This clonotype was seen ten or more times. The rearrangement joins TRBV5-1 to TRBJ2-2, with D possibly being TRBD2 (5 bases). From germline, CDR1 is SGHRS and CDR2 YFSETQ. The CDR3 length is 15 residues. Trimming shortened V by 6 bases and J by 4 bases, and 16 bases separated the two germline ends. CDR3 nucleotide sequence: TGCGCCAGCACCACCAGCGGTAGATCCACCGGGGAGCTGTTTTTT. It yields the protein CASTTSGRSTGELFF. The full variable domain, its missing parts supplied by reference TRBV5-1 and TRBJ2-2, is KAGVTQTPRYLIKTRGQQVTLSCSPISGHRSVSWYQQTPGQGLQFLFEYFSETQRNKGNFPGRFSGRQFSNSRSEMNVSTLELGDSALYLCASTTSGRSTGELFFGEGSRLTVL.

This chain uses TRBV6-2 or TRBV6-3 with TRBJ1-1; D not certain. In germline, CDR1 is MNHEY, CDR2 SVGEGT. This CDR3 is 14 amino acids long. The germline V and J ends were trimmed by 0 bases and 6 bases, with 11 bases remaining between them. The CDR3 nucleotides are TGTGCCAGCAGTTACTCGAATCGGGTCGCTGAAGCTTTCTTT. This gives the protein CASSYSNRVAEAFF.

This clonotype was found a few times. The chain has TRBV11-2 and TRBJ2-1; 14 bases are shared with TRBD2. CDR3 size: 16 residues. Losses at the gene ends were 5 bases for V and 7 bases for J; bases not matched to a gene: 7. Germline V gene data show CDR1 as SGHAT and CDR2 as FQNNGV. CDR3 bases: TGTGCCAGCAGCCTCTCCAGGACTAGCGGGAGGAATGAGCAGTTCTTC. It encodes CASSLSRTSGRNEQFF.

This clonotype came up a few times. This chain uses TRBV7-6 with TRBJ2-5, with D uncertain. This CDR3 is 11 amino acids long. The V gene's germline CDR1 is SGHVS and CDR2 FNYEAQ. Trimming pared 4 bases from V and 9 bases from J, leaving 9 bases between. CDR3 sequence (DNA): TGTGCCAGCAGCTCTGAGTCCGCCCAGTACTTC. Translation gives CASSSESAQYF.

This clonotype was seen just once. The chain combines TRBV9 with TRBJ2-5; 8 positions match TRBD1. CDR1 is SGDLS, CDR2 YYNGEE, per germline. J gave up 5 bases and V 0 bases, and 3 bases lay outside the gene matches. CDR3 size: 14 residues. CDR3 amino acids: CASSVAGGAETQYF. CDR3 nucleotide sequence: TGTGCCAGCAGCGTAGCAGGGGGCGCGGAGACCCAGTACTTC.

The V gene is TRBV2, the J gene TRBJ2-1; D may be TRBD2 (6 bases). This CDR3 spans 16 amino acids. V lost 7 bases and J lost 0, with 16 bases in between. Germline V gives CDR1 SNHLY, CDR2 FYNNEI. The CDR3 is CASTPGLLSSYNEQFF. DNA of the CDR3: TGTGCCAGCACTCCGGGACTCTTGAGCTCCTACAATGAGCAGTTCTTC.

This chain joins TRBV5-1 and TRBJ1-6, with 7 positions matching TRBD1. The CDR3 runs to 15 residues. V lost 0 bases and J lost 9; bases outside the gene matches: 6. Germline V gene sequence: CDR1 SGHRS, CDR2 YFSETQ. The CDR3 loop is CASSLETRGASPLHF. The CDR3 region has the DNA TGCGCCAGCAGCTTGGAAACCAGGGGGGCTTCACCCCTCCACTTT.

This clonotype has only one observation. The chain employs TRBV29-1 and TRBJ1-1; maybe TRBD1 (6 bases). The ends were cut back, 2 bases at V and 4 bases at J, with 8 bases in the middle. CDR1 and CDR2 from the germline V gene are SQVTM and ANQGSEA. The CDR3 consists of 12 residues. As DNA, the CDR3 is TGCAGCGTTGAAAGGGGGACCACTGAAGCTTTCTTT. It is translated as CSVERGTTEAFF.

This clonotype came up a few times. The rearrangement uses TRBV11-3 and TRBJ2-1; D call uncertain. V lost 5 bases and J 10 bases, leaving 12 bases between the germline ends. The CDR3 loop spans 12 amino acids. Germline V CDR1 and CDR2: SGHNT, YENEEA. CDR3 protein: CASSLRQGEQFF. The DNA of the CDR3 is TGTGCCAGCAGCCTAAGGCAAGGCGAGCAGTTCTTC. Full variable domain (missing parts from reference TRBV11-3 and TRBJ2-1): EAGVVQSPRYKIIEKKQPVAFWCNPISGHNTLYWYLQNLGQGPELLIRYENEEAVDDSQLPKDRFSAERLKGVDSTLKIQPAELGDSAVYLCASSLRQGEQFFGPGTRLTVL.

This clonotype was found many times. The CDR3 sequence is CASSLSGRSYEQYF. CDR3 sequence (DNA): TGTGCCAGCAGTTTATCCGGGAGATCGTACGAGCAGTACTTC. The chain is built from TRBV27 and TRBJ2-7; possibly TRBD2 for D (6 bases). The V end lost 0 bases, the J end lost 4 bases, and 10 bases lay between the germline ends. Germline CDR1 reads MNHEY; CDR2 reads SMNVEV (reference sequence). The CDR3 consists of 14 residues.

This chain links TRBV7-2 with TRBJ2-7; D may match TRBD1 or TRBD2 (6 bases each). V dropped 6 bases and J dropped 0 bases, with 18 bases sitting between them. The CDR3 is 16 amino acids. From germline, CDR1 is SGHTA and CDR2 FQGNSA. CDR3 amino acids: CASRGATGLSSYEQYF. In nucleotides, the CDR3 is TGTGCCAGCAGGGGGGCAACGGGACTTAGCTCCTACGAGCAGTACTTC.

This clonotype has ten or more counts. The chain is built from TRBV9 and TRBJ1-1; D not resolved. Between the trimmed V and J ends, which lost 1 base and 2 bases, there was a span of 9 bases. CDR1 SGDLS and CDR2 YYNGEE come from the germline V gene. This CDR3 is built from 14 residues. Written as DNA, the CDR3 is TGTGCCAGCAGCGTACGCCCAAGTAACACTGAAGCTTTCTTT. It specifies CASSVRPSNTEAFF. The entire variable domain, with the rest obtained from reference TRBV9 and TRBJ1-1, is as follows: DSGVTQTPKHLITATGQRVTLRCSPRSGDLSVYWYQQSLDQGLQFLIQYYNGEERAKGNILERFSAQQFPDLHSELNLSSLELGDSALYFCASSVRPSNTEAFFGQGTRLTVV.

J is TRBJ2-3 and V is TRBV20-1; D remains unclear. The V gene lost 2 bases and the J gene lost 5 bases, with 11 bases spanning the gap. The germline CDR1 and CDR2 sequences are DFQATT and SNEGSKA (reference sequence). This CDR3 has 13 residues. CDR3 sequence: CSARSPLGDTQYF. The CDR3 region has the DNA TGCAGTGCTAGATCCCCCCTCGGAGATACGCAGTATTTT.

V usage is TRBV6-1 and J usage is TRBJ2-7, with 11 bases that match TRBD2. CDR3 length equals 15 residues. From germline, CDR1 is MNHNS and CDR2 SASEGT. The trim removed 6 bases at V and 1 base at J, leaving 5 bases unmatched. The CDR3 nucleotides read TGTGCCAGCAGACCGGGACTAGCGGCTTCCTACGAGCAGTACTTC. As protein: CASRPGLAASYEQYF.

The CDR3 DNA is TGTGCCAGCAGCTTGGTTCAAGCGTACGCCTACGAGCAGTACTTC. Translation: CASSLVQAYAYEQYF. The chain has TRBV5-5 and TRBJ2-7; unclear D gene. There are 15 residues in the CDR3. V was pared by 0 bases and J by 2 bases, with 12 bases between. Germline CDR1 and CDR2: SGHKS and YYEKEE (reference sequence). Combining the CDR3 with reference TRBV5-5 and TRBJ2-7 gives the whole variable domain DAGVTQSPTHLIKTRGQQVTLRCSPISGHKSVSWYQQVLGQGPQFIFQYYEKEERGRGNFPDRFSARQFPNYSSELNVNALLLGDSALYLCASSLVQAYAYEQYFGPGTRLTVT.

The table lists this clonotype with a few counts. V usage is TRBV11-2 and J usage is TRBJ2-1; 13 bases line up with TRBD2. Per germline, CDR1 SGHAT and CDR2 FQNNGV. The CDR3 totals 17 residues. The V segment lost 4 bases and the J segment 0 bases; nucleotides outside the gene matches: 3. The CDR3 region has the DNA TGTGCCAGCAGCTACGGGACTAGCGGGATCTCCTACAATGAGCAGTTCTTC. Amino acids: CASSYGTSGISYNEQFF.

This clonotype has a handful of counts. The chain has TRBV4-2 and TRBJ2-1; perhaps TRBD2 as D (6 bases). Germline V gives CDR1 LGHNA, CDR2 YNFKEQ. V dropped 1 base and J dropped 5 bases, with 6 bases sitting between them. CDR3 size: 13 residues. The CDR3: CASSQGTNNEQFF. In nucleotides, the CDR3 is TGTGCCAGCAGCCAAGGGACTAACAATGAGCAGTTCTTC.